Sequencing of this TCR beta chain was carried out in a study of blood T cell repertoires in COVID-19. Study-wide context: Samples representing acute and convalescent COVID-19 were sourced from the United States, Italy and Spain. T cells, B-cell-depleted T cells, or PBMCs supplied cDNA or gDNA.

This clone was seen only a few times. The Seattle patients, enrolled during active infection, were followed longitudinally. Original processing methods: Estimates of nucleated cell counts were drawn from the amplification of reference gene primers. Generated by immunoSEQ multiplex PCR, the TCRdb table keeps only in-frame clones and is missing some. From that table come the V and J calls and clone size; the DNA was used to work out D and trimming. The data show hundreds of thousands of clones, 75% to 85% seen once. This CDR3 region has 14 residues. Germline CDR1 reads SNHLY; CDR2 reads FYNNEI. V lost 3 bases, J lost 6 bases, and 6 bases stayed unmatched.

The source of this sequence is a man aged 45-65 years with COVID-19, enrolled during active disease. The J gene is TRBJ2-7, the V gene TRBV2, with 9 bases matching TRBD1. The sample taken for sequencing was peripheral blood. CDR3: CASSDLTGGVEQYF. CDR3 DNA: TGTGCCAGCAGTGACCTGACAGGGGGGGTCGAGCAGTACTTC.